Reported below is one TCR beta chain. Its antigen is not identified. The CDR3 extends over 15 amino acids. CDR1 SGHTA and CDR2 FQGNSA come from the germline V gene. Trimming took 7 bases from V and 3 from J; bases not matched to a gene: 10. TCRdb's copy holds only in-frame clones and misses some; the assay was immunoSEQ multiplex PCR. The repertoire has tens of thousands of clones, 94% of them found once; the top ten carry roughly 3.4%. The data were taken from a study of cytomegalovirus exposure and HLA in healthy donors. Study conclusions and caveats: As confirmed in vitro, three CMV-associated chains were specific for CMV antigens. The study designated fewer than 200 TCR beta chains cytomegalovirus-associated. Many donors carried some public TCRs, although rarity characterized most TCR sequences. With high specificity and sensitivity, the classifier reportedly diagnosed cytomegalovirus status.

The specimen sequenced was PBMCs. The V and J genes are TRBV7-2 and TRBJ1-1; 8 nucleotides agree with TRBD1. The origin of this receptor is a woman under 30 in good health and CMV-seropositive. DNA for the CDR3: TGTGCCAGCACCCTACAGGGGGTAGGATACACTGAAGCTTTCTTT. Amino acids: CASTLQGVGYTEAFF.